This T cell receptor (beta chain) was identified in a study of blood T cell repertoires in COVID-19. Study summary: Researchers got acute and convalescent COVID-19 samples from the United States, Italy and Spain. The cDNA or gDNA used as material had been derived from T cells, B-cell-depleted T cells, or PBMCs.

Study processing details: Amplified reference gene primers provided the basis for estimating nucleated cell counts. Assay used: immunoSEQ multiplex PCR; TCRdb lists only in-frame clones, some missing. V and J calls and clone size are copied from that table; D and trimming were computed from the DNA. The sample holds about 150,000 clones, more than 65% seen once. The trim removed 4 bases at V and 2 bases at J, leaving 6 bases unmatched. CDR3 length: 15 residues. Germline CDR1 SGHRS, CDR2 YFSETQ. This sequence originates from a man aged 55 to 70 with acute or convalescent COVID-19. Sequenced material: peripheral blood. The chain uses TRBV5-1 and TRBJ1-1, with 9 bases identical to TRBD1. This CDR3 is CASSGTGLPNTEAFF. As DNA, the CDR3 is TGCGCCAGCAGCGGGACAGGGCTACCCAACACTGAAGCTTTCTTT.